This T cell receptor (beta chain) was found in a study of shared clonotypes between healthy human individuals. Study outcomes and limitations: Sampling covered nothing but blood. Tissue TCR repertoires likely differ from those found in blood.

Cells designated naive CD8 were CD45RO-negative and were positively selected for CCR7, with terminally differentiated effector memory CD45RA+ cells excluded. Healthy HIV-negative adults with no recent acute infections or vaccinations were recruited as donors. The V segment lost 4 bases and the J segment 4 bases; nucleotides outside the gene matches: 5. The CDR3 is made up of 14 amino acids. Germline loops: CDR1 SGDLS, CDR2 YYNGEE. Source study methods: Junction-only immunoSEQ data arrived without quality scores, meaning filtering differed. Some clones are missing from TCRdb's copy, which holds only in-frame ones; the method was immunoSEQ multiplex PCR. The V and J calls and clone size were taken over from that table, and D and trimming were inferred from the DNA. The table shows more than 2 million clones, with over 85% occurring only once. This clone was seen a few times. As yet, its antigen is unknown.

What was sequenced was naive CD8+ T cells from PBMCs. This TCR was recovered from a young man in good health. Some clones in this sample may be carry-over from other donors' samples. This chain joins TRBV9 and TRBJ1-1; 9 positions match TRBD1. DNA for the CDR3: TGTGCCAGCAGCCCCTCGACAGGGGGCACTGAAGCTTTCTTT. Its protein product is CASSPSTGGTEAFF.